One sample yielded the 30 T cell receptor beta chains listed below, sequenced in a study of CD8 T cells in ankylosing spondylitis. TCRdb reprocessed the 5' RACE reads via MiXCR and lists one record per CDR3 protein. The sample lists 380,000 or so distinct CDR3 sequences; 20% were seen once. Sequencing was done on a sample of blood, either unsorted or a sorted T cell fraction (not recorded which). These receptors originate from a male donor with ankylosing spondylitis or in good health (not recorded which).

There are a few counts of this clonotype. The CDR3 nucleotides read TGTGCCAGCAGCTTATTCGGGGGGCCCTCCTACGAGCAGTACTTC. Its protein is CASSLFGGPSYEQYF. The V and J genes are TRBV7-2 and TRBJ2-7; D perhaps matches TRBD2 (7 bases). The CDR3 consists of 15 residues. Germline loops: CDR1 SGHTA, CDR2 FQGNSA. V was cut by 2 bases and J by 0 bases, with 11 bases left in between.

The V gene is TRBV6-1, the J gene TRBJ2-2; perhaps TRBD2 as D (5 bases). The germline gives CDR1 MNHNS, CDR2 SASEGT. This CDR3 is 14 amino acids long. The germline V and J ends were trimmed by 8 bases and 4 bases, with 14 bases remaining between them. The CDR3 DNA reads as TGTGCCAGCTCGCCCCGGGGAATCACCGGGGAGCTGTTTTTT. Amino acids: CASSPRGITGELFF.

The V and J genes are TRBV7-3 and TRBJ2-2; 8 positions match TRBD1. Germline-derived CDR1 and CDR2 are SGHTA and FQGTGA. The CDR3 is 16 amino acids. V shed 5 bases, J shed 5 bases, and the junction held 10 bases outside the gene matches. The CDR3 loop is CASSPDRERGTGELFF. DNA of the CDR3: TGTGCCAGCAGCCCGGACAGGGAGAGGGGTACCGGGGAGCTGTTTTTT.

The gene calls are TRBV10-1 and TRBJ1-4, with a tentative D call TRBD1 (6 bases). The CDR3 is 14 residues long. V was cut by 3 bases and J by 3 bases, with 8 bases left in between. The germline V gene has CDR1 WNHNN and CDR2 SYGVQD (reference sequence). The CDR3 sequence is CASSDGQSNEKLFF. For the CDR3, the DNA is TGCGCCAGCAGTGATGGACAGTCTAATGAAAAACTGTTTTTT.

The chain uses TRBV19 and TRBJ2-7; D is perhaps TRBD1 or TRBD2 (5 bases each). This CDR3 is built from 13 residues. Trimming pared 6 bases from V and 6 bases from J, leaving 15 bases between. In germline, CDR1 is LNHDA, CDR2 SQIVND (reference sequence). This chain's CDR3 is CASRPGAAIEQYF. The CDR3 coding sequence is TGTGCCAGTAGACCCGGGGCAGCAATCGAGCAGTACTTC.

V gene TRBV27 combines with J gene TRBJ1-2; D gene uncertain. Germline V CDR1 and CDR2: MNHEY, SMNVEV (reference sequence). The CDR3 is made up of 13 amino acids. Trimming took 4 bases from V and 4 from J, leaving 10 bases between them. CDR3 residues: CASSSLLSYGYTF. The CDR3, as DNA: TGTGCCAGCAGTTCCCTCCTCAGCTATGGCTACACCTTC.

The chain links TRBV12-3 or TRBV12-4 to TRBJ1-2, with a weak D call TRBD1 (6 bases). This CDR3 comprises 13 residues. Trimming cost V 7 bases and J 6 bases, with 15 bases left between them. The CDR3 protein is CASTKTGADGYTF. The CDR3 region has the DNA TGTGCCAGCACCAAGACAGGTGCGGATGGCTACACCTTC.

This clonotype was seen a few times. J is TRBJ2-5 and V is TRBV12-3 or TRBV12-4; no clear D gene. Trimming removed 2 bases at V and 5 bases at J, with 12 bases between. The CDR3 has 14 amino acids. The DNA of the CDR3 is TGTGCCAGCAGTTTATTTACGGCAAGGGAGACCCAGTACTTC. Translated, it gives CASSLFTARETQYF.

This clonotype was observed a handful of times. The rearrangement uses TRBV28 and TRBJ2-7; tentatively, D is TRBD2 (5 bases). Germline V gives CDR1 MDHEN, CDR2 SYDVKM. The CDR3 totals 14 residues. The V end was cut by 6 bases, the J end by 4 bases, with 16 bases between. The DNA for the CDR3 is TGTGCCAGCAGCCCTCCTGGACTTCCTTACGAGCAGTACTTC. Residues: CASSPPGLPYEQYF.

The table lists this clonotype with a few counts. This chain connects TRBV12-3 or TRBV12-4 to TRBJ2-5, with 15 bases lining up with TRBD2. Trimming at V came to 4 bases and at J to 5 bases, leaving 5 bases not matched to a gene. The CDR3 loop spans 16 amino acids. CDR3 sequence (DNA): TGTGCCAGCAGTTCCGGGACTAGCGGGGGGCCTGAGACCCAGTACTTC. Amino acid sequence: CASSSGTSGGPETQYF.

In this sample, this clonotype turned up a few times. The V and J genes are TRBV20-1 and TRBJ2-7, with TRBD2 matching 9 bases. The CDR3 extends over 15 amino acids. The V segment lost 0 bases and the J segment 3 bases; nucleotides outside the gene matches: 6. Per the germline V gene, CDR1 is DFQATT and CDR2 is SNEGSKA (reference sequence). For the CDR3, the DNA is TGCAGTGCTAGAGATTTAGCGGGGGAGGGCTACGAGCAGTACTTC. It is translated as CSARDLAGEGYEQYF.

This clonotype was seen a handful of times. This chain uses TRBV18 with TRBJ2-7; D may be TRBD1 (5 bases). V lost 0 bases, J lost 2 bases, and 14 bases lay in between. The CDR3 loop spans 16 amino acids. CDR1 is KGHSH, CDR2 LQKENI, per germline. The CDR3 sequence is CASSPPADTYPYEQYF. The CDR3 DNA reads TGTGCCAGCTCACCACCGGCGGACACCTACCCCTACGAGCAGTACTTC.

The chain recombines TRBV9 with TRBJ1-1; no reliable D call. Looked up from germline, CDR1 is SGDLS and CDR2 is YYNGEE. Trimming left V 0 bases short and J 2 bases short, with 11 bases between. The CDR3 consists of 15 residues. The CDR3 spells CASSVEGRINTEAFF. DNA for the CDR3: TGTGCCAGCAGCGTAGAGGGCAGAATTAACACTGAAGCTTTCTTT.

The rearrangement uses TRBV6-5 and TRBJ1-5; TRBD1 is a possible D gene (5 bases). Germline assignment: CDR1 MNHEY and CDR2 SVGAGI. The CDR3 length is 14 residues. Trimming stripped 1 base from V and 5 bases from J, with 9 bases between. For the CDR3, the DNA is TGTGCCAGCAGTTACTTGGACATCGATCAGCCCCAGCATTTT. The encoded protein is CASSYLDIDQPQHF.

This clonotype was seen a handful of times. This rearrangement joins TRBV29-1 to TRBJ2-2, with 7 bases fitting TRBD1. The germline V gene encodes CDR1 SQVTM and CDR2 ANQGSEA. This CDR3 comprises 15 residues. J was trimmed by 4 bases and V by 0 bases; bases with no gene match: 5. The CDR3 nucleotides are TGCAGCGTTGAAGAGCCGGGACAGTCCACCGGGGAGCTGTTTTTT. It is translated as CSVEEPGQSTGELFF.

The rearrangement joins TRBV12-3 or TRBV12-4 to TRBJ2-5, with D possibly TRBD1 on 8 matching bases. V lost 6 bases and J lost 5, with 19 bases in between. The CDR3 is 15 residues long. CDR3 residues: CASSRGETGVETQYF. The CDR3 DNA is TGTGCCAGCAGCCGGGGGGAGACAGGGGTGGAGACCCAGTACTTC.

This clonotype was seen only a few times. The V call is TRBV27, the J call TRBJ2-5; unclear D gene. CDR3 size: 13 residues. Per the germline V gene, CDR1 is MNHEY and CDR2 is SMNVEV (reference sequence). The V and J ends lost 2 bases and 4 bases respectively, with 8 bases between them. The CDR3 DNA reads as TGTGCCAGCAGTTTAGGGGTGGCAGAGACCCAGTACTTC. Its protein is CASSLGVAETQYF.

This clonotype has only a few counts. This chain uses TRBV6-1 with TRBJ2-7, with D uncertain. CDR1 is MNHNS and CDR2 is SASEGT in the germline V gene. The CDR3 contains 13 residues. V lost 0 bases and J lost 7, with 10 bases in between. This chain's CDR3 is CASSEAEGWEQYF. The CDR3 coding sequence is TGTGCCAGCAGTGAAGCGGAAGGGTGGGAGCAGTACTTC.

This chain links TRBV4-1 with TRBJ2-7, with 9 bases fitting TRBD1. The germline V gene has CDR1 MGHRA and CDR2 YSYEKL. The CDR3 covers 17 residues. V lost 1 base to trimming and J lost 3 bases; unmatched junction nucleotides: 10. The CDR3 DNA follows: TGCGCCAGCAGCCAAGGGAACCCGGGACAGGGCTTCTACGAGCAGTACTTC. Translation gives CASSQGNPGQGFYEQYF.

This CDR3 is CATSPRGAGETQYF. The CDR3 region has the DNA TGTGCCACCAGCCCAAGGGGGGCGGGAGAGACCCAGTACTTC. The chain joins TRBV15 to TRBJ2-5; D is tentatively TRBD1 or TRBD2 (6 bases each). Deletions cut 5 bases from V and 4 bases from J, with 14 bases between. The CDR3 loop spans 14 amino acids. CDR1 LNHNV and CDR2 YYDKDF come from the germline V gene (reference sequence).

This clonotype turned up a few times. The J gene is TRBJ2-6, the V gene TRBV4-1; a possible D gene is TRBD1 (6 bases). Germline lookup yields CDR1 MGHRA and CDR2 YSYEKL. The CDR3 loop spans 16 amino acids. V was shortened by 0 bases and J by 2 bases, with 8 bases between the two germline ends. The chain's CDR3 is CASSQEDRPGANVLTF. The CDR3 DNA reads TGCGCCAGCAGCCAAGAAGACAGGCCTGGGGCCAACGTCCTGACTTTC.

This rearrangement joins TRBV4-1 to TRBJ2-1; D not certain. V lost 4 bases and J 0 bases, leaving 13 bases between the germline ends. Germline CDR1 is MGHRA and CDR2 is YSYEKL. The CDR3 extends over 16 amino acids. CDR3 nucleotide sequence: TGCGCCAGCAGCCCCCCCGGAGTAGGCTCCTACAATGAGCAGTTCTTC. This sequence encodes CASSPPGVGSYNEQFF.

The V gene is TRBV28, the J gene TRBJ2-3; 9 bases line up with TRBD2. The V gene's germline CDR1 is MDHEN and CDR2 SYDVKM. The CDR3 loop spans 14 amino acids. After removal of 3 bases from V and 4 bases from J, the junction contained 2 bases not matched to a gene. The CDR3 here is CASSFRGGADTQYF. Written as DNA, the CDR3 is TGTGCCAGCAGTTTTCGCGGGGGGGCAGATACGCAGTATTTT.

The gene calls are TRBV12-3 or TRBV12-4 and TRBJ1-1; D is perhaps TRBD1 (5 bases). This CDR3 region has 15 residues. V shed 3 bases and J shed 1 base, with 12 bases lying between them. CDR3 nucleotides: TGTGCCAGCAGTTTGAGGGTAGGGGCGAACACTGAAGCTTTCTTT. As protein: CASSLRVGANTEAFF.

This clonotype turned up a few times. The rearrangement joins TRBV9 to TRBJ2-5; TRBD1 aligns across 9 bases. Germline V lookup: CDR1 SGDLS, CDR2 YYNGEE. The V gene end was trimmed by 5 bases and the J gene end by 4 bases; junction bases not matched to a gene: 6. This CDR3 has 14 amino acids. The chain's CDR3 is CASSTTGGRETQYF. The CDR3 DNA follows: TGTGCCAGCAGTACAACAGGGGGCCGAGAGACCCAGTACTTC. Full variable domain (outside the CDR3, taken from reference TRBV9 and TRBJ2-5): DSGVTQTPKHLITATGQRVTLRCSPRSGDLSVYWYQQSLDQGLQFLIQYYNGEERAKGNILERFSAQQFPDLHSELNLSSLELGDSALYFCASSTTGGRETQYFGPGTRLLVL.

This clonotype has just a few counts. The chain links TRBV15 to TRBJ1-4, with D hard to call. The germline gives CDR1 LNHNV, CDR2 YYDKDF (reference sequence). Trimming removed 1 base from V and 7 bases from J, with 13 bases in between. The CDR3 is 15 residues long. CDR3 loop: CATSRVPGIGEKLFF. DNA of the CDR3: TGTGCCACCAGCAGAGTCCCTGGGATTGGTGAAAAACTGTTTTTT.

This clonotype was counted between two and nine times. The J gene is TRBJ2-1, the V gene TRBV5-1; D is ambiguous. CDR1 is SGHRS and CDR2 is YFSETQ in the germline V gene. The CDR3 extends over 11 amino acids. V lost 0 bases and J lost 15, with 10 bases in between. CDR3: CASSLDGLWFF. CDR3 sequence (DNA): TGCGCCAGCAGCTTGGATGGATTATGGTTCTTC.

This clonotype has more than one count but fewer than ten. The V and J genes are TRBV7-9 and TRBJ1-1; unclear D gene. The CDR3 spans 15 residues. Trimming left V 4 bases short and J 1 base short, with 13 bases between. Germline-derived CDR1 and CDR2 are SEHNR and FQNEAQ (reference sequence). The CDR3 protein is CASSSNLGRNTEAFF. The CDR3 DNA follows: TGTGCCAGCAGCTCAAATCTAGGGAGGAACACTGAAGCTTTCTTT.

V and J are TRBV6-1 and TRBJ2-7; D gene ambiguous. The CDR3 totals 15 residues. The germline V gene encodes CDR1 MNHNS and CDR2 SASEGT. Trimming cost V 6 bases and J 4 bases, with 19 bases left between them. The CDR3 reads CASRPQVVHRYEQYF. The CDR3 DNA reads as TGTGCCAGCAGACCCCAGGTGGTACACCGGTACGAGCAGTACTTC.

This clonotype was detected many times. The chain employs TRBV7-8 and TRBJ2-3, with D hard to call. CDR3 size: 14 residues. Germline lookup yields CDR1 SGHVS and CDR2 FQNEAQ. V was pared by 1 base and J by 2 bases, with 7 bases between. The CDR3 sequence: CASSLVAPTDTQYF. The CDR3 DNA is TGTGCCAGCAGCTTAGTAGCCCCCACAGATACGCAGTATTTT. The whole variable domain, remainder taken from reference TRBV7-8 and TRBJ2-3, is GAGVSQSPRYKVAKRGQDVALRCDPISGHVSLFWYQQALGQGPEFLTYFQNEAQLDKSGLPSDRFFAERPEGSVSTLKIQRTQQEDSAVYLCASSLVAPTDTQYFGPGTRLTVL.